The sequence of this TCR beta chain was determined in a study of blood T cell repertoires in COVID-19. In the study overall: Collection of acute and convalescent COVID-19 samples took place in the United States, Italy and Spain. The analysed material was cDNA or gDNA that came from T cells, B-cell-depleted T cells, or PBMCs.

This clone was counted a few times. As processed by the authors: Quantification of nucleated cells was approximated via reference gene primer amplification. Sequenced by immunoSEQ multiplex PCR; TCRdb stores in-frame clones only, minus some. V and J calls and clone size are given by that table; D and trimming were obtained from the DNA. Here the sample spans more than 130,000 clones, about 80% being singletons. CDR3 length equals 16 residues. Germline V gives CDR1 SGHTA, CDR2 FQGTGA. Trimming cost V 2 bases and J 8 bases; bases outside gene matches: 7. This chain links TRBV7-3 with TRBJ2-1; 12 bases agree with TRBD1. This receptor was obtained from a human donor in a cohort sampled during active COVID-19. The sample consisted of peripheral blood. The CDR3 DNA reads TGTGCCAGCAGCTTAGCCGGGACAGGGGGCCAGCATGAGCAGTTCTTC. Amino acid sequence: CASSLAGTGGQHEQFF.